This TCR beta chain was sequenced in a study of shared clonotypes between healthy human individuals. Study-level information: Each donor contributed plates that comprised three CD4 naive, three CD4 memory, two CD8 naive and one CD8 memory. Study-level points and caveats: Sample collection involved blood only; tissue repertoires are likely different.

Comments on this clone: Antigen unknown. The same CDR3 arises from other DNA sequences in this sample as well.

The sorted-subset replicate PCRs were given around 200 ng DNA, which is approximately 30,000 T cell genomes. The table came from immunoSEQ multiplex PCR; TCRdb's copy has only in-frame clones and leaves some out. The sample has around 980,000 clones; around 78% are singletons. This receptor was obtained from a man younger than 35 in good health. Some clones in this sample may be carry-over from other donors' samples. Material for sequencing was memory CD4+ T cells from PBMCs. Subset of the sample: CD45RA-negative fraction.

The CDR3 is CSARRTYEQYF. CDR3 nucleotides: TGCAGTGCTAGGAGGACCTACGAGCAGTACTTC. This rearrangement joins TRBV20-1 to TRBJ2-7; D gene uncertain. V lost 3 bases and J 2 bases, leaving 5 bases between the germline ends. This CDR3 contains 11 residues. The germline CDR1 and CDR2 sequences are DFQATT and SNEGSKA (reference sequence).